A single sample gave rise to the 3 T cell receptor beta chains below, sequenced in a study of CD8 T cells in Susac syndrome (dated by TCRdb to between 2017 and 2020). The library relied on the immunoSEQ multiplex PCR assay. RNA was extracted with the RNeasy kit and about 0.5 to 1 ug was reverse transcribed using random hexamers. Using fastp trimming at Q25 and MiXCR clonotype assembly, TCRdb reanalyzed the public sequencing data and kept in-frame beta chains. Every entry covers one CDR3 protein and lists the most common genes and DNA from its rows. The sample table contains about 110,000 distinct CDR3 sequences; only one count was recorded for 94% of them. The ten largest account for 0.4% to 0.5% of the sample. Sequencing input: CD8+ T cells from PBMCs. The origin of the receptors is a human donor with Susac syndrome.

V is TRBV12-3 or TRBV12-4 and J is TRBJ2-1; a weak D match, TRBD1 (6 bases). The V and J ends lost 5 bases and 9 bases respectively, with 11 bases between them. The CDR3 extends over 12 amino acids. The CDR3 DNA reads TGTGCCAGCAGTCCACAGGGTTTTGAGCAGTTCTTC. This gives the protein CASSPQGFEQFF.

The chain joins TRBV27 to TRBJ1-2; 8 bases are a match to TRBD1. This CDR3 region has 16 residues. The V gene end was trimmed by 5 bases and the J gene end by 0 bases; junction bases not matched to a gene: 8. In germline, CDR1 is MNHEY, CDR2 SMNVEV (reference sequence). CDR3 sequence: CASSPPRGQANYGYTF. CDR3 DNA sequence: TGTGCCAGCAGTCCACCCAGGGGGCAAGCTAACTATGGCTACACCTTC.

The chain uses TRBV5-1 and TRBJ2-3; D is unresolved. CDR1 and CDR2 from the germline V gene are SGHRS and YFSETQ. The CDR3 consists of 15 residues. V was pared by 0 bases and J by 2 bases, with 10 bases between. CDR3 in DNA: TGCGCCAGCAGCTTGGAGGGCGCTTACACAGATACGCAGTATTTT. Amino acid sequence: CASSLEGAYTDTQYF.